This T cell receptor (beta chain) was sequenced in a study of T-cell reconstitution after alpha-beta-depleted transplantation in children. This clonotype was detected many times. Preparation of the TCRbeta library involved a method that used unique molecular identifiers. TCRdb reanalysed the PCR reads using MiXCR and keeps one entry per CDR3 protein. The sample holds hundreds of thousands of distinct CDR3 sequences; about an eighth are singletons and the top ten take approximately 2%. V lost 10 bases to trimming and J lost 3 bases, with 15 bases between them. The CDR3 extends over 13 amino acids. The V gene is TRBV12-3 or TRBV12-4, the J gene TRBJ2-5; D is perhaps TRBD2 (7 bases). This sequence originates from a male patient between 10 and 17 years old who had a stem cell transplant for acute myeloid leukemia, so the T cells may come from the graft donor. The source material was PBMCs, mostly from graft donor cells, sampled 360 days after TCRalphabeta/CD19-depleted stem cell transplant. CDR3 nucleotide sequence: TGTGCCACCGGAGGGAGGGGGGAAGAGACCCAGTACTTC. This codes for CATGGRGEETQYF.